This record concerns one T cell receptor (beta chain) sequence. TCRdb's table, derived via immunoSEQ multiplex PCR, lists solely in-frame clones and lacks some. The table records tens of thousands of clones, roughly 80% of them present only once. Regarding time point: cycle 4 day 1 (C4D1), after 6 weeks of nivolumab. Autologous stem cell transplantation was followed by relapse in every patient, and brentuximab vedotin exposure varied. The data were obtained in a study of PD-1 blockade in classical Hodgkin lymphoma. The CDR3 totals 15 residues. Germline CDR1 and CDR2: MNHEY and SVGAGI. V lost 0 bases and J 3 bases, leaving 11 bases between the germline ends.

Sequences were derived from peripheral blood mononuclear cells (PBMCs), sampled before the fourth cycle of nivolumab. This clonotype originated in a human donor with classical Hodgkin lymphoma. The rearrangement uses TRBV6-5 and TRBJ1-1; tentative D call: TRBD1 (5 bases). The CDR3 DNA follows: TGTGCCAGCAGTTACTCGATCCAGGGAGACACTGAAGCTTTCTTT. Translating it yields CASSYSIQGDTEAFF.